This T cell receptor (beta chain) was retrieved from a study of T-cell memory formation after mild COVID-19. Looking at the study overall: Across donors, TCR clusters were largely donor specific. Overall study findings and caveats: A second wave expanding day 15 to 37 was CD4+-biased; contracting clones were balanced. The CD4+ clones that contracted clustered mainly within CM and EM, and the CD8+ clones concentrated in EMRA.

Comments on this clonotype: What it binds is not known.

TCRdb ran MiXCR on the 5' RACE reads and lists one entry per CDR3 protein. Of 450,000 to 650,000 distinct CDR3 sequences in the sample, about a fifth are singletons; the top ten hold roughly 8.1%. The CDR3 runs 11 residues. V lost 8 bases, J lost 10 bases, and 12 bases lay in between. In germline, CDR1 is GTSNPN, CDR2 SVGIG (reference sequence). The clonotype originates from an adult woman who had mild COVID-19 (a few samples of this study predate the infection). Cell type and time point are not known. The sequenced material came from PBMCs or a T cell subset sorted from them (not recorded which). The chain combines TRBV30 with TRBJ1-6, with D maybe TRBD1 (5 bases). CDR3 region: CATGRGSPLHF. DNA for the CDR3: TGTGCCACCGGGAGGGGCTCACCCCTCCACTTT. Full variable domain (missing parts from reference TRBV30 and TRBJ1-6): SQTIHQWPATLVQPVGSPLSLECTVEGTSNPNLYWYRQAAGRGLQLLFYSVGIGQISSEVPQNLSASRPQDRQFILSSKKLLLSDSGFYLCATGRGSPLHFGNGTRLTVT.